This entry lists 15 T cell receptor beta chains sequenced from one sample in a study of T cell responses to AZD1222 COVID-19 vaccine. Using immunoSEQ multiplex PCR, the repertoire was profiled, and TCRdb retains in-frame clones only, with some absent. This sample yields about 150,000 clones, of which under 95% are seen a single time; roughly 4.6% belongs to the top ten. The source was peripheral blood, collected on day 0 of AZD1222 vaccination. The receptors here all came from an adult in good health.

The chain links TRBV19 to TRBJ1-1; 8 nucleotides line up with TRBD1. The CDR3 is 13 residues long. In germline, CDR1 is LNHDA, CDR2 SQIVND (reference sequence). Trimming took 8 bases from V and 7 from J; bases not matched to a gene: 9. CDR3 in amino acids: CASARDRLSEAFF. Here the CDR3 DNA reads TGTGCCAGTGCCCGGGACAGGTTGAGTGAAGCTTTCTTT.

The V gene is TRBV2, the J gene TRBJ2-5, with 11 positions matching TRBD2. Trimming removed 4 bases from V and 4 bases from J; junction bases left unmatched: 11. The CDR3 consists of 17 residues. Per the germline V gene, CDR1 is SNHLY and CDR2 is FYNNEI. The CDR3 is CASSGLTSGSFPETQYF. Written as DNA, the CDR3 is TGTGCCAGCAGTGGCTTAACTAGCGGGAGTTTCCCAGAGACCCAGTACTTC.

This chain joins TRBV4-1 and TRBJ1-5; D is uncertain. The germline CDR1 and CDR2 sequences are MGHRA and YSYEKL. Trimming took off 1 base at V and 7 bases at J, with 14 bases between the two ends. This CDR3 has 15 residues. The CDR3 reads CASSQGVLSRQPQHF. DNA for the CDR3: TGCGCCAGCAGCCAAGGGGTCCTCAGCAGGCAGCCCCAGCATTTT.

This sequence joins TRBV7-3 and TRBJ2-2; no clear D. The CDR3 sequence is 12 residues long. Trimming left V 5 bases short and J 6 bases short, with 7 bases between. The germline CDR1 and CDR2 sequences are SGHTA and FQGTGA. The DNA of the CDR3 is TGTGCCAGCAGCGTTGGCCCCGGGGAGCTGTTTTTT. Translation gives CASSVGPGELFF.

This clone has a single count. Germline is not matched at one junction end, which may reflect a read error. The J gene is TRBJ1-1, the V gene TRBV15, with 8 bases aligning to TRBD1. The CDR3 has 15 amino acids. Per germline, CDR1 LNHNV and CDR2 YYDKDF (reference sequence). CDR3 sequence (DNA): TGTGCCACCAGTAGAGACAGGGGACTAGACACTGAAGCTTTCTTT. Amino acid sequence: CATSRDRGLDTEAFF.

This clone was detected only once. The V call is TRBV28, the J call TRBJ2-2; 8 bases agree with TRBD1. This CDR3 region has 15 residues. The germline V gene has CDR1 MDHEN and CDR2 SYDVKM. J gave up 4 bases and V 7 bases, and 8 bases lay outside the gene matches. The CDR3: CASNARGLGTGELFF. In nucleotides, the CDR3 is TGTGCCAGCAATGCCAGGGGGCTCGGCACCGGGGAGCTGTTTTTT.

J is TRBJ2-3 and V is TRBV19, with 11 bases aligning to TRBD2. The CDR3 is 15 residues long. V was pared by 7 bases and J by 2 bases, with 5 bases of the junction left unmatched. The germline CDR1 and CDR2 sequences are LNHDA and SQIVND (reference sequence). The CDR3 DNA follows: TGTGCCAGTACCCCACTAGCGGGGGCCACAGATACGCAGTATTTT. Translating gives CASTPLAGATDTQYF. Full variable domain (missing parts from reference TRBV19 and TRBJ2-3): DGGITQSPKYLFRKEGQNVTLSCEQNLNHDAMYWYRQDPGQGLRLIYYSQIVNDFQKGDIAEGYSVSREKKESFPLTVTSAQKNPTAFYLCASTPLAGATDTQYFGPGTRLTVL.

This sequence joins TRBV7-2 and TRBJ2-3; the D is unclear. The CDR3 is 14 residues long. The V gene lost 1 base and the J gene lost 1 base, with 6 bases spanning the gap. Germline CDR1 is SGHTA and CDR2 is FQGNSA. CDR3 bases: TGTGCCAGCAGCTTAGTTCAGGGCACAGATACGCAGTATTTT. Its protein product is CASSLVQGTDTQYF.

The chain has TRBV19 and TRBJ2-2, with a weak D call TRBD1 (6 bases). V was pared by 1 base and J by 5 bases, with 11 bases between. The germline gives CDR1 LNHDA, CDR2 SQIVND (reference sequence). The CDR3 loop spans 15 amino acids. The chain's CDR3 is CASSIVPRGTGELFF. Here the CDR3 DNA reads TGTGCCAGTAGTATAGTTCCTAGGGGGACCGGGGAGCTGTTTTTT.

The chain combines TRBV9 with TRBJ2-3, with a weak D call TRBD2 (5 bases). Germline lookup yields CDR1 SGDLS and CDR2 YYNGEE. CDR3 length: 15 amino acids. V lost 2 bases, J lost 2 bases, and 12 bases lay in between. CDR3 in DNA: TGTGCCAGCAGCGTGGAACTAGGCCCCACAGATACGCAGTATTTT. The encoded protein is CASSVELGPTDTQYF. Combining the CDR3 with reference TRBV9 and TRBJ2-3 gives the whole variable domain DSGVTQTPKHLITATGQRVTLRCSPRSGDLSVYWYQQSLDQGLQFLIQYYNGEERAKGNILERFSAQQFPDLHSELNLSSLELGDSALYFCASSVELGPTDTQYFGPGTRLTVL.

This chain joins TRBV27 and TRBJ2-1, with 10 bases identical to TRBD2. V was pared by 2 bases and J by 7 bases, with 2 bases of the junction left unmatched. CDR1 is MNHEY, CDR2 SMNVEV, per germline (reference sequence). The CDR3 is 14 amino acids. The CDR3, as DNA: TGTGCCAGCAGTTTAACTAGCGGGATGAATGAGCAGTTCTTC. Amino acid sequence: CASSLTSGMNEQFF.

There are many counts of this clone. This sequence joins TRBV6-4 and TRBJ1-5; D call uncertain. V lost 2 bases and J lost 6, with 11 bases in between. The V gene's germline CDR1 is MRHNA and CDR2 SNTAGT. The CDR3 is made up of 14 amino acids. The CDR3: CASSDGPGTQPQHF. The CDR3 DNA sequence: TGTGCCAGCAGTGACGGTCCAGGAACTCAGCCCCAGCATTTT.

The chain combines TRBV28 with TRBJ1-2; D may be TRBD1 (6 bases). CDR1 and CDR2 (germline): MDHEN, SYDVKM. V was trimmed by 4 bases and J by 3 bases, leaving 15 bases between them. CDR3 size: 15 residues. The CDR3 sequence: CASSWKGGHYYGYTF. The CDR3 nucleotides read TGTGCCAGCAGTTGGAAGGGGGGGCACTACTATGGCTACACCTTC.

This clone was detected only a few times. The V call is TRBV10-3, the J call TRBJ1-5; 11 nucleotides agree with TRBD1. The CDR3 contains 17 residues. J gave up 2 bases and V 4 bases, and 7 bases lay outside the gene matches. Germline CDR1 is ENHRY and CDR2 is SYGVKD. CDR3 nucleotide sequence: TGTGCCATCAGTGGCGGACAGGGGGCGTCGGGCAATCAGCCCCAGCATTTT. Translated, it gives CAISGGQGASGNQPQHF.

This chain joins TRBV28 and TRBJ2-7; TRBD1 agrees at 9 bases. The CDR3 sequence is 16 residues long. Germline loops: CDR1 MDHEN, CDR2 SYDVKM. V shed 2 bases, J shed 4 bases, and the junction held 9 bases outside the gene matches. CDR3 loop: CASSLRPWDREYEQYF. The CDR3 region has the DNA TGTGCCAGCAGTTTAAGGCCCTGGGACAGGGAGTACGAGCAGTACTTC. The complete variable domain, with remaining parts taken from reference TRBV28 and TRBJ2-7, reads DVKVTQSSRYLVKRTGEKVFLECVQDMDHENMFWYRQDPGLGLRLIYFSYDVKMKEKGDIPEGYSVSREKKERFSLILESASTNQTSMYLCASSLRPWDREYEQYFGPGTRLTVT.